These 18 T cell receptor beta chains came from one sample sequenced in a study of breast tumors, draining lymph nodes, adjacent tissues. One entry per CDR3 protein, called by TCRdb with MiXCR from the multiplex PCR reads. In the table there are 150,000 to 250,000 distinct CDR3 sequences, over 25% of which are singletons. Axillary draining lymph nodes of breast cancer patients supplied the node samples. The specimen was axillary lymph node tissue. The receptors stem from a female donor with breast cancer. Some clones in this sample may be carry-over from other donors' samples.

A few counts support this clonotype. A much larger clone differs by one base, so this may be a read error. The chain combines TRBV5-4 with TRBJ1-6; D remains ambiguous. CDR1 is SGHNT, CDR2 YYREEE, per germline (reference sequence). CDR3 length: 17 residues. Trimming pared 4 bases from V and 6 bases from J, leaving 20 bases between. Here the CDR3 reads CASSLHSAVASNSPLHF. For the CDR3, the DNA is TGTGCCAGCAGCCTACACTCCGCGGTGGCTTCTAATTCACCCCTCCACTTT.

In DNA, the CDR3 is TGCAGTGCTAGGAATGCGGGAGGGGACAGTGAGCAGTTCTTC. It encodes CSARNAGGDSEQFF. The chain links TRBV20-1 to TRBJ2-1; 9 nucleotides match TRBD2. J gave up 9 bases and V 3 bases, and 9 bases lay outside the gene matches. The CDR3 contains 14 residues. The germline gives CDR1 DFQATT, CDR2 SNEGSKA (reference sequence).

The chain uses TRBV7-3 and TRBJ2-3; TRBD2 aligns across 9 bases. CDR1 is SGHTA and CDR2 is FQGTGA in the germline V gene. V shed 5 bases and J 5 bases; nucleotides not matched to a gene: 8. This CDR3 region has 15 residues. This chain's CDR3 is CASSPSGGPRDTQYF. The CDR3 bases are TGTGCCAGCAGCCCAAGCGGGGGGCCTAGAGATACGCAGTATTTT.

This clonotype was seen only a few times. The rearrangement uses TRBV6-1 and TRBJ1-5, with D maybe TRBD1 (5 bases). V was shortened by 1 base and J by 3 bases, with 10 bases between the two germline ends. The germline V gene has CDR1 MNHNS and CDR2 SASEGT. The CDR3 sequence is 15 residues long. In DNA, the CDR3 is TGTGCCAGCAGTGAAGGACCAGGGTACAATCAGCCCCAGCATTTT. It codes for CASSEGPGYNQPQHF.

For this clonotype: A much larger clone is a single base away; this may be a read error. The conserved closing phenylalanine or tryptophan is absent in this CDR3, likely reflecting a read error. The chain links TRBV5-5 to TRBJ2-2, with 10 bases that match TRBD1. With V trimmed by 6 bases and J by 5 bases, 10 bases remained unmatched. Germline V gives CDR1 SGHKS, CDR2 YYEKEE (reference sequence). The length of the CDR3 is 16 residues. The chain's CDR3 is CASTLRGTGATGELFS. The CDR3 nucleotides read TGTGCCAGCACCCTCCGAGGGACAGGGGCGACCGGGGAGCTGTTTTCT.

About this clonotype itself: This clone may be a read error of a much larger clone one base away. The chain carries TRBV3-1 and TRBJ1-6; TRBD1 matches 7 bases. V shed 3 bases, J shed 18 bases, and the junction held 5 bases outside the gene matches. CDR1 is LGHDT and CDR2 is YNNKEL in the germline V gene (reference sequence). The CDR3 has 11 amino acids. The CDR3 DNA is TGTGCCAGCAGCCAGCAGGGGGAGGCCCACTTT. This translates into CASSQQGEAHF.

This clonotype has ten or more counts. This chain links TRBV6-5 with TRBJ1-5; 10 bases fit TRBD1. The V gene's germline CDR1 is MNHEY and CDR2 SVGAGI. The length of the CDR3 is 16 residues. With V trimmed by 7 bases and J by 1 base, 7 bases remained unmatched. This CDR3 reads CASKRQGAGSNQPQHF. The CDR3 coding sequence is TGTGCCAGCAAGAGACAGGGGGCAGGGAGCAATCAGCCCCAGCATTTT.

This clonotype was seen many times. The chain combines TRBV20-1 with TRBJ2-1; D might be TRBD2 (5 bases). Trimming removed 4 bases at V and 2 bases at J, with 12 bases between. The length of the CDR3 is 14 residues. Germline V gives CDR1 DFQATT, CDR2 SNEGSKA (reference sequence). The CDR3 sequence is CSATKLLAYNEQFF. The CDR3 nucleotides are TGCAGTGCTACGAAATTACTAGCCTACAATGAGCAGTTCTTC.

Ten or more counts support this clonotype. The J gene is TRBJ2-7, the V gene TRBV11-1, with D hard to call. Germline V gene sequence: CDR1 SGHAT, CDR2 FQDESV (reference sequence). The CDR3 has 13 residues. V dropped 3 bases and J dropped 0 bases, with 6 bases sitting between them. In DNA, the CDR3 is TGTGCCAGCAGCTTCTCTAGCTCCTACGAGCAGTACTTC. Its translation is CASSFSSSYEQYF.

As to this clonotype: The germline gene is not matched at one end of the junction; a read error may be the cause. This chain uses TRBV6-5 with TRBJ2-5; D may be TRBD2 (6 bases). The CDR3 has 14 residues. Germline CDR1 is MNHEY and CDR2 is SVGAGI. The CDR3 sequence: CASSHSRLGETQYF. DNA for the CDR3: TGTGCCAGCAGTCACTCGAGACTAGGCGAGACCCAGTACTTC.

Ten or more counts support this clonotype. The genes are TRBV12-5 and TRBJ2-1; tentatively, D is TRBD2 (5 bases). The CDR3 extends over 15 amino acids. Germline V gene lookup returns CDR1 LGHNT and CDR2 FRNRAP. Trimming took 6 bases from V and 6 from J, leaving 18 bases between them. For the CDR3, the DNA is TGTGCTAGTGGCCTTAGCGACGGGCCTTCCAATGAGCAGTTCTTC. The encoded protein is CASGLSDGPSNEQFF.

The chain uses TRBV9 and TRBJ1-2; 10 nucleotides match TRBD1. Germline V gives CDR1 SGDLS, CDR2 YYNGEE. This CDR3 has 15 amino acids. Trimming removed 4 bases from V and 8 bases from J; junction bases left unmatched: 11. The CDR3 region is CASSLMTGGAGGYTF. The CDR3 DNA follows: TGTGCCAGCAGCTTGATGACAGGGGGCGCGGGCGGCTACACCTTC. Using reference TRBV9 and TRBJ1-2 for the parts outside the CDR3, the full variable domain is DSGVTQTPKHLITATGQRVTLRCSPRSGDLSVYWYQQSLDQGLQFLIQYYNGEERAKGNILERFSAQQFPDLHSELNLSSLELGDSALYFCASSLMTGGAGGYTFGSGTRLTVV.

About this clonotype itself: This may be a read error, as it is one base from a much larger clone. The V call is TRBV9, the J call TRBJ1-2; unclear D gene. Germline CDR1 SGDLS, CDR2 YYNGEE. CDR3 length: 15 amino acids. The CDR3 loop is CASSVTSQARYGSTF. In DNA, the CDR3 is TGTGCCAGCAGCGTAACCTCCCAGGCGCGCTATGGCTCCACCTTC.

This clonotype was observed many times. CDR3 sequence: CAIDSGTDTQYF. CDR3 nucleotides: TGTGCCATCGATAGCGGCACAGATACGCAGTATTTT. J is TRBJ2-3 and V is TRBV10-3; D might be TRBD2 (5 bases). This CDR3 has 12 residues. Germline V lookup: CDR1 ENHRY, CDR2 SYGVKD. V was pared by 8 bases and J by 1 base, with 7 bases between.

J is TRBJ2-7 and V is TRBV6-5; D may correspond to TRBD1 or TRBD2 (5 bases each). The CDR3 has 15 residues. Germline V gene data show CDR1 as MNHEY and CDR2 as SVGAGI. V dropped 6 bases and J dropped 0 bases, with 15 bases sitting between them. CDR3 protein: CASSPFGGSSYEQYF. The CDR3 DNA sequence: TGTGCCAGCAGCCCCTTTGGGGGAAGCTCCTACGAGCAGTACTTC.

The V and J genes are TRBV29-1 and TRBJ2-7, with 11 bases fitting TRBD1. Germline CDR1 and CDR2: SQVTM and ANQGSEA. The CDR3 spans 14 residues. J gave up 7 bases and V 1 base, and 6 bases lay outside the gene matches. CDR3 sequence: CSVEAGQGALEQYF. The CDR3, as DNA: TGCAGCGTTGAAGCTGGACAGGGGGCGCTTGAGCAGTACTTC.

Ten or more counts support this clonotype. The chain links TRBV10-3 to TRBJ1-2, with 8 bases matching TRBD1. The germline V gene encodes CDR1 ENHRY and CDR2 SYGVKD. This CDR3 region has 12 residues. V lost 7 bases and J lost 11; bases outside the gene matches: 9. The CDR3 protein is CAINPGGGRYTF. CDR3 nucleotide sequence: TGTGCCATCAATCCAGGGGGCGGTCGGTACACCTTC.

This chain links TRBV6-6 with TRBJ1-5; a possible D gene is TRBD1 (5 bases). V lost 7 bases and J 7 bases, leaving 20 bases between the germline ends. The CDR3 runs to 15 residues. Germline CDR1 is MNHNY and CDR2 is SVGAGI (reference sequence). CDR3 amino acids: CASTPGGSRAQPQHF. Here the CDR3 DNA reads TGTGCCAGCACCCCCGGGGGGAGCAGGGCCCAGCCCCAGCATTTT.